A single sample is the source of the 5 T cell receptor beta chains below, sequenced in a study of cytomegalovirus exposure and HLA in healthy donors. Primers included in the PCR were 60 Vbeta and 13 Jbeta primers. Produced via immunoSEQ multiplex PCR; TCRdb's table is partial and in-frame only. Here the sample spans 130,000 or so clones, about four fifths being singletons. The sample consisted of PBMCs. The origin of the receptors is a young man in good health and CMV-seronegative.

CDR3 in amino acids: CASSRLAGVYNEQFF. The CDR3 nucleotides read TGTGCCAGTAGTAGACTAGCGGGAGTATACAATGAGCAGTTCTTC. J is TRBJ2-1 and V is TRBV19; 12 bases are a match to TRBD2. V lost 4 bases and J lost 4; bases outside the gene matches: 2. This CDR3 has 15 residues. Per germline, CDR1 LNHDA and CDR2 SQIVND (reference sequence). The entire variable domain, with the rest obtained from reference TRBV19 and TRBJ2-1, is as follows: DGGITQSPKYLFRKEGQNVTLSCEQNLNHDAMYWYRQDPGQGLRLIYYSQIVNDFQKGDIAEGYSVSREKKESFPLTVTSAQKNPTAFYLCASSRLAGVYNEQFFGPGTRLTVL.

This chain links TRBV7-6 with TRBJ1-4, with 9 bases aligning to TRBD1. The ends lost 3 bases at V and 2 bases at J; junction bases unmatched: 1. The CDR3 has 15 residues. Germline V gene sequence: CDR1 SGHVS, CDR2 FNYEAQ. The CDR3 DNA follows: TGTGCCAGCAGCTTGGGACAGGGCACTAATGAAAAACTGTTTTTT. Translation: CASSLGQGTNEKLFF.

J is TRBJ2-3 and V is TRBV10-2; a possible D gene is TRBD1 (6 bases). The germline V gene encodes CDR1 WSHSY and CDR2 SAAADI. V lost 4 bases and J lost 2, with 16 bases in between. CDR3 size: 16 residues. CDR3: CASSGGFRDNTDTQYF. The DNA for the CDR3 is TGCGCCAGCAGTGGGGGATTTCGGGACAACACAGATACGCAGTATTTT.

The chain is built from TRBV27 and TRBJ2-7; D not certain. The CDR3 sequence is 11 residues long. The germline CDR1 and CDR2 sequences are MNHEY and SMNVEV (reference sequence). Trimming pared 4 bases from V and 6 bases from J, leaving 7 bases between. CDR3 region: CASSYAAEQYF. CDR3 bases: TGTGCCAGCAGTTACGCGGCCGAGCAGTACTTC.

The V and J genes are TRBV2 and TRBJ2-1; tentative D call: TRBD1 (6 bases). In germline, CDR1 is SNHLY, CDR2 FYNNEI. The CDR3 loop spans 13 amino acids. V shed 7 bases and J shed 3 bases, with 10 bases lying between them. The CDR3 DNA follows: TGTGCCAGCAACAGGGCGGGCTACAATGAGCAGTTCTTC. It translates to CASNRAGYNEQFF.